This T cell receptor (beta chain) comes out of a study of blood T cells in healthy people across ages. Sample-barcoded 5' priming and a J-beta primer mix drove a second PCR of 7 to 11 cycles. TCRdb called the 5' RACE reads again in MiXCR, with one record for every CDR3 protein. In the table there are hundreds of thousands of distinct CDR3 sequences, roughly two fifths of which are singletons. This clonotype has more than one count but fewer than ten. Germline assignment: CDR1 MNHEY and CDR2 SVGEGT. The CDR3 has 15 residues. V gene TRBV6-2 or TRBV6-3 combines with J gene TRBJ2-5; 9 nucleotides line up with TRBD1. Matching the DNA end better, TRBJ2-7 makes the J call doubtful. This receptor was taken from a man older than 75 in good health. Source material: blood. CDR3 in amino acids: CASIKGGTGTHEQYF. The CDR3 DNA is TGTGCCAGCATCAAGGGGGGGACAGGGACCCACGAGCAGTACTTC.